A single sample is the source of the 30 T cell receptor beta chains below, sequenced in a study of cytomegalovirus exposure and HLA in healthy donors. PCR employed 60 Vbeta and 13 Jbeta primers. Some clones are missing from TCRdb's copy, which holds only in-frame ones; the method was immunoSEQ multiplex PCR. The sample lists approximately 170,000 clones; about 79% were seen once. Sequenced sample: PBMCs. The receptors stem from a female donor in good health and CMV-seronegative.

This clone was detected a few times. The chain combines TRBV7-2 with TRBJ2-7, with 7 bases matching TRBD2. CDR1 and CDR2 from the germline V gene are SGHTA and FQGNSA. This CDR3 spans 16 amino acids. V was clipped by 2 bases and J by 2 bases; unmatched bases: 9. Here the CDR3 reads CASSLTGGLGAYEQYF. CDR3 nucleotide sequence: TGTGCCAGCAGCTTAACGGGAGGACTAGGAGCCTACGAGCAGTACTTC.

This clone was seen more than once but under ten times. The CDR3 here is CASSLDGTRKEETQYF. DNA of the CDR3: TGTGCCAGCAGCCTAGACGGGACACGGAAGGAAGAGACCCAGTACTTC. The chain employs TRBV4-2 and TRBJ2-5; maybe TRBD1 (6 bases). The CDR3 runs 16 residues. V lost 4 bases, J lost 3 bases, and 18 bases lay in between. Germline CDR1 LGHNA, CDR2 YNFKEQ.

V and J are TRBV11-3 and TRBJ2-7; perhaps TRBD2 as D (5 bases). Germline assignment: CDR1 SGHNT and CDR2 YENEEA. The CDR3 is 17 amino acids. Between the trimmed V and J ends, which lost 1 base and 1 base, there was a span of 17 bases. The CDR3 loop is CASSLGSWERGSYEQYF. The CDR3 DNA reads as TGTGCCAGCAGCTTAGGGAGTTGGGAAAGAGGGTCCTACGAGCAGTACTTC.

The CDR3 region has the DNA TGTGCCAGCAGTCCCGGGGTCGTAGACGCTTTCGGGGCACCCCTCCACTTT. Translated, it gives CASSPGVVDAFGAPLHF. The chain combines TRBV28 with TRBJ1-6; D gene uncertain. The CDR3 sequence is 17 residues long. Germline CDR1 is MDHEN and CDR2 is SYDVKM. Trimming shortened V by 5 bases and J by 11 bases, and 25 bases separated the two germline ends.

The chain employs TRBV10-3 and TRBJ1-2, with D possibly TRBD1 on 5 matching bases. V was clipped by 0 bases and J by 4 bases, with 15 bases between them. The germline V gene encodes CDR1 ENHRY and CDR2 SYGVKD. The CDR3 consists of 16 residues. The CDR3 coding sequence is TGTGCCATCAGTGAGTCCGTGGGCCGCGGGGGCTATGGCTACACCTTC. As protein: CAISESVGRGGYGYTF.

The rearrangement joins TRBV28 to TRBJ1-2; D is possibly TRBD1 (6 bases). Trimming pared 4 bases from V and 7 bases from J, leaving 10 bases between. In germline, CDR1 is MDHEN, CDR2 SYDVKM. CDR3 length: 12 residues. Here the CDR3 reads CASSYRERGYTF. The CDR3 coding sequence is TGTGCCAGCAGTTACAGGGAGCGTGGCTACACCTTC.

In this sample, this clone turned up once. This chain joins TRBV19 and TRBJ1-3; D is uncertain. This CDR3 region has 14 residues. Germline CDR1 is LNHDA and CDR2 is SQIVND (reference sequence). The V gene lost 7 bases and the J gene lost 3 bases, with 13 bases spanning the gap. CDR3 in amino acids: CASTAVAVGNTIYF. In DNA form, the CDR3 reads TGTGCCAGTACAGCGGTGGCAGTTGGAAACACCATATATTTT. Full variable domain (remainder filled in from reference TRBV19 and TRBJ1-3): DGGITQSPKYLFRKEGQNVTLSCEQNLNHDAMYWYRQDPGQGLRLIYYSQIVNDFQKGDIAEGYSVSREKKESFPLTVTSAQKNPTAFYLCASTAVAVGNTIYFGEGSWLTVV.

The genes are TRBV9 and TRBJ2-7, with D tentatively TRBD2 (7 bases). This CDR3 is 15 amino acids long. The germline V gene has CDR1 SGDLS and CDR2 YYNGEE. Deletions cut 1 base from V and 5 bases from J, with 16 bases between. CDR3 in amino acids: CASSVNAGAANEQYF. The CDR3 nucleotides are TGTGCCAGCAGCGTAAATGCGGGGGCAGCGAACGAGCAGTACTTC.

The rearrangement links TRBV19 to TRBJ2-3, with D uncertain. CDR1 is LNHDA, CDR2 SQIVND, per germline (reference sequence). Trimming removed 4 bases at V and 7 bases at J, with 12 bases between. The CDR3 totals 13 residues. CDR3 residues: CASSKAPTYTQYF. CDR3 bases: TGTGCCAGTAGTAAGGCTCCGACATATACGCAGTATTTT.

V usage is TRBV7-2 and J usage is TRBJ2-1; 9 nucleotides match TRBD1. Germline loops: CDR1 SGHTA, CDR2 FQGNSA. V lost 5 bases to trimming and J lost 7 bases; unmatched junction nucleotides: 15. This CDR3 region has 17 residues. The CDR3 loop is CASSHGPNRGPRNEQFF. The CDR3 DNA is TGTGCCAGCAGCCATGGACCCAACAGGGGGCCTAGGAATGAGCAGTTCTTC.

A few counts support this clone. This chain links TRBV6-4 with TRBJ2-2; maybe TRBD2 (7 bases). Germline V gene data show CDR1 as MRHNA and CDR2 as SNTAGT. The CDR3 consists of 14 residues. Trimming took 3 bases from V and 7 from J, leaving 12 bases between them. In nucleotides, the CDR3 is TGTGCCAGCAGTGAAGGGGGGGGCATCGGGGAGCTGTTTTTT. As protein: CASSEGGGIGELFF.

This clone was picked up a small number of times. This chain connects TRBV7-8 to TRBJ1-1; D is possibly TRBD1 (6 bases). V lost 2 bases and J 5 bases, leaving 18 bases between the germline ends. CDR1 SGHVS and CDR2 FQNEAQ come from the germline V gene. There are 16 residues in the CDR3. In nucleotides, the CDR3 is TGTGCCAGCAGCTTAAATCAGGGGTGGGGGAAAACTGAAGCTTTCTTT. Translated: CASSLNQGWGKTEAFF.

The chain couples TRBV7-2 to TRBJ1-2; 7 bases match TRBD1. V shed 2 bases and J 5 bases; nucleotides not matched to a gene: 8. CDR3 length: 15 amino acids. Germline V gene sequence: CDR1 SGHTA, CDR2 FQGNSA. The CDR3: CASSLNPDRDYGYTF. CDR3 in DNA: TGTGCCAGCAGCTTAAACCCTGACAGGGATTATGGCTACACCTTC.

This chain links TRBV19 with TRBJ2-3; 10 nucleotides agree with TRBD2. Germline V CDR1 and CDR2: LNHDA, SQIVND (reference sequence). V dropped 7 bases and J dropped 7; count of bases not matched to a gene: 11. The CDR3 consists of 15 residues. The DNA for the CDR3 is TGTGCCAGTACTCGGGGACTAGCGAGGGGAAATACGCAGTATTTT. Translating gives CASTRGLARGNTQYF.

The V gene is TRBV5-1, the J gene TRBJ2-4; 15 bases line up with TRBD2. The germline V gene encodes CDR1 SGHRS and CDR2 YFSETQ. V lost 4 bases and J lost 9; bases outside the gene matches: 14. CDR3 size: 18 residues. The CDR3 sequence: CASSTRPWTSGGDGIQYF. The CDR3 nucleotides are TGCGCCAGCAGCACTCGACCTTGGACTAGCGGGGGGGATGGCATTCAGTACTTC. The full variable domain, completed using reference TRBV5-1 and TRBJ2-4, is KAGVTQTPRYLIKTRGQQVTLSCSPISGHRSVSWYQQTPGQGLQFLFEYFSETQRNKGNFPGRFSGRQFSNSRSEMNVSTLELGDSALYLCASSTRPWTSGGDGIQYFGAGTRLSVL.

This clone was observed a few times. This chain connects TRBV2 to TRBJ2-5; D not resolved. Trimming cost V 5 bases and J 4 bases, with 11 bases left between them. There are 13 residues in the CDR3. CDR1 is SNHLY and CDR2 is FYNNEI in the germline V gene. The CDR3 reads CASSRQTVETQYF. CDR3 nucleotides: TGTGCCAGCAGTAGGCAAACAGTAGAGACCCAGTACTTC. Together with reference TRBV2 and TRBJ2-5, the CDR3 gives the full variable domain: EPEVTQTPSHQVTQMGQEVILRCVPISNHLYFYWYRQILGQKVEFLVSFYNNEISEKSEIFDDQFSVERPDGSNFTLKIRSTKLEDSAMYFCASSRQTVETQYFGPGTRLLVL.

The CDR3 is CASSQARNTEAFF. The CDR3 DNA reads TGCGCCAGCAGCCAAGCGAGAAACACTGAAGCTTTCTTT. The chain combines TRBV4-1 with TRBJ1-1; D unresolved. V was cut by 1 base and J by 2 bases, with 5 bases left in between. Germline V gene lookup returns CDR1 MGHRA and CDR2 YSYEKL. The CDR3 has 13 residues.

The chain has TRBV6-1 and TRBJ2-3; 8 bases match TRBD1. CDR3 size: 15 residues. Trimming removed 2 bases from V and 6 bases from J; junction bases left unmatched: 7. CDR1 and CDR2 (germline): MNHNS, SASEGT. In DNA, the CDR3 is TGTGCCAGCAGTGAAACGAGCAGGGGGCGTGATACGCAGTATTTT. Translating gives CASSETSRGRDTQYF.

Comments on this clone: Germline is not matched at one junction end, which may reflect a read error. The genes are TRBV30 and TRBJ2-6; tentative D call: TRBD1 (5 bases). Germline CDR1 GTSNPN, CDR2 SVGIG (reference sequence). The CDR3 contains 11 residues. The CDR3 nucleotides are TGTGCCAGCTCTGGGGCCAACGGCCTGACTTTC. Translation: CASSGANGLTF. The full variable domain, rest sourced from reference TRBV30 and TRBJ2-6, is SQTIHQWPATLVQPVGSPLSLECTVEGTSNPNLYWYRQAAGRGLQLLFYSVGIGQISSEVPQNLSASRPQDRQFILSSKKLLLSDSGFYLCASSGANGLTFGAGSRLTVL.

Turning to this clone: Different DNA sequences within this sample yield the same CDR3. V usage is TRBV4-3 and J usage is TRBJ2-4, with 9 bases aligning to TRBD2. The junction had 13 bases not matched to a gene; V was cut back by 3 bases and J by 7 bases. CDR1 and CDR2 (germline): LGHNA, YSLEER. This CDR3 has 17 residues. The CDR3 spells CASSHGAGGRGKNIQYF. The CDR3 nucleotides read TGCGCCAGCAGCCACGGAGCGGGGGGACGAGGGAAGAACATTCAGTACTTC.

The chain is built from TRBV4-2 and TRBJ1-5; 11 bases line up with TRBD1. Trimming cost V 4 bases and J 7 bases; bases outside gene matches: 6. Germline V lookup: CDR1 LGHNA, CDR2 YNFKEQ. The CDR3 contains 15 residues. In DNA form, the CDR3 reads TGTGCCAGCAGCCGGACAGGGGGCAACGTCCAGCCCCAGCATTTT. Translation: CASSRTGGNVQPQHF.

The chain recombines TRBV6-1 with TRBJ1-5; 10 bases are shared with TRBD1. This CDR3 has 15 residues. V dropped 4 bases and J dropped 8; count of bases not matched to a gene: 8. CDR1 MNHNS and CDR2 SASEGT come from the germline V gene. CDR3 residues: CASSVDRGQWEPQHF. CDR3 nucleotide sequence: TGTGCCAGCAGTGTCGACAGGGGGCAGTGGGAGCCCCAGCATTTT.

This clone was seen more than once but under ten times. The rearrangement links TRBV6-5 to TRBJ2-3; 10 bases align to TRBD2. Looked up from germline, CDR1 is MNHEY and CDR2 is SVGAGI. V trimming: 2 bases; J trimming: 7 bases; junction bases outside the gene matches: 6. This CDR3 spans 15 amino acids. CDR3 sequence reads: CASSYQAGGANTQYF. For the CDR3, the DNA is TGTGCCAGCAGTTACCAAGCGGGGGGGGCAAATACGCAGTATTTT.

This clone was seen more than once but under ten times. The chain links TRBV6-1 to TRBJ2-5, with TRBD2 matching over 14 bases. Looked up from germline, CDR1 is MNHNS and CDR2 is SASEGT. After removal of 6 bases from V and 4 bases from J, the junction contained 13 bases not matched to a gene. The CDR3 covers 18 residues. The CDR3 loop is CASSERPSGTSGRETQYF. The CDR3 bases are TGTGCCAGCAGCGAACGCCCGTCCGGGACTAGCGGGAGAGAGACCCAGTACTTC.

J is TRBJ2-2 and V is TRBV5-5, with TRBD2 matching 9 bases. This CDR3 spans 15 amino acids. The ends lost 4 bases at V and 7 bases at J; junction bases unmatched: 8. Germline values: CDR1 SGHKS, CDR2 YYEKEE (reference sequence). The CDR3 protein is CASSAGTSNVGELFF. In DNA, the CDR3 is TGTGCCAGCAGCGCCGGGACTAGCAACGTCGGGGAGCTGTTTTTT.

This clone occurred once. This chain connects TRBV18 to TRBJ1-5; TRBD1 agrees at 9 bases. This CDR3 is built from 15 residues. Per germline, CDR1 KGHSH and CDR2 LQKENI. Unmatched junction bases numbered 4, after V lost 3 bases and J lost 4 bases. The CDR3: CASSPRDRANQPQHF. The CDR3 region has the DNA TGTGCCAGCTCACCCCGGGACAGGGCAAATCAGCCCCAGCATTTT.

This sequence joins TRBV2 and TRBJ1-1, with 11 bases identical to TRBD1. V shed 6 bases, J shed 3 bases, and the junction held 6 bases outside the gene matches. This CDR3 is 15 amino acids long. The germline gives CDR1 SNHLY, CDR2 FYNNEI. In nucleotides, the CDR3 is TGTGCCAGCAGCCCCGGGACAGGGGGGGACACTGAAGCTTTCTTT. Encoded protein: CASSPGTGGDTEAFF.

CDR3 region: CASSPRLAGSTDTQYF. The DNA of the CDR3 is TGTGCCAGCAGCCCCAGACTAGCGGGAAGCACAGATACGCAGTATTTT. V usage is TRBV7-8 and J usage is TRBJ2-3, with 11 bases that match TRBD2. V lost 5 bases, J lost 0 bases, and 4 bases stayed unmatched. This CDR3 has 16 residues. The germline V gene has CDR1 SGHVS and CDR2 FQNEAQ. The variable domain in full, with the rest retrieved from reference TRBV7-8 and TRBJ2-3, is GAGVSQSPRYKVAKRGQDVALRCDPISGHVSLFWYQQALGQGPEFLTYFQNEAQLDKSGLPSDRFFAERPEGSVSTLKIQRTQQEDSAVYLCASSPRLAGSTDTQYFGPGTRLTVL.

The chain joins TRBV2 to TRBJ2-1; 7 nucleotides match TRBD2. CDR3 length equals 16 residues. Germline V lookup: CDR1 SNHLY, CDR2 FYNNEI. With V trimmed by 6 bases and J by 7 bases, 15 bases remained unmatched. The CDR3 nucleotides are TGTGCCAGCAGCCCTGCCGGGAGGAAACTGGGGAATGAGCAGTTCTTC. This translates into CASSPAGRKLGNEQFF.

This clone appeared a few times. DNA of the CDR3: TGTGCCAGCAGTTATTCCCGGACAGACTTTAATGAAAAACTGTTTTTT. Amino acid sequence: CASSYSRTDFNEKLFF. This sequence joins TRBV6-5 and TRBJ1-4; D might be TRBD1 (6 bases). The CDR3 is 16 amino acids. CDR1 and CDR2 from the germline V gene are MNHEY and SVGAGI. Trimming shortened V by 3 bases and J by 4 bases, and 15 bases separated the two germline ends.